This T cell receptor (beta chain) originates from a study of blood T cell repertoires in COVID-19. Original analysis: Reference gene primer amplification in the assay estimated nucleated cell counts. Repertoires were generated with immunoSEQ multiplex PCR, while TCRdb's copy carries only in-frame clones and drops some. V, J and clone size reflect that table, while D and trimming were determined from the DNA. The data contain roughly 160,000 clones, over 75% of them singletons. The CDR3 runs 15 residues. Trimming took 8 bases from V and 7 from J, leaving 20 bases between them. From germline, CDR1 is MNHEY and CDR2 SVGAGI. Which cohort a participant joined came from the clinical history participants gave.

The sequence was collected from a middle-aged woman with acute COVID-19. The chain links TRBV6-5 to TRBJ1-4, with unresolved D. The sequenced material came from PBMCs or T cells enriched from blood (not recorded which). This CDR3 reads CASAERPGALEKLFF. As DNA, the CDR3 is TGTGCCAGCGCCGAACGTCCAGGTGCCCTTGAAAAACTGTTTTTT.